Shown below are 8 T cell receptor beta chains from a single sample sequenced in a study of identical twins. TCRdb itself ran the 5' RACE reads through MiXCR, one entry per CDR3 protein. The sample lists about 340,000 distinct CDR3 sequences; roughly 9% were seen once. Sequenced material: naive T cells sorted from blood. The receptors here all came from a woman aged 45-59 years in good health.

This clonotype has at least ten counts. Here the CDR3 reads CASSEGVGDVVGNEQFF. The CDR3 DNA reads as TGTGCCAGCAGCGAAGGTGTGGGCGATGTGGTAGGTAATGAGCAGTTCTTC. The chain uses TRBV7-9 and TRBJ2-1; unclear D gene. V was pared by 5 bases and J by 7 bases, with 24 bases between. CDR3 size: 17 residues. Per the germline V gene, CDR1 is SEHNR and CDR2 is FQNEAQ (reference sequence).

The DNA for the CDR3 is TGCAGCGTTGGCCTAGCGGGAGTAGAGACCCAGTACTTC. Its protein product is CSVGLAGVETQYF. The V and J genes are TRBV29-1 and TRBJ2-5; 10 positions agree with TRBD2. The V gene's germline CDR1 is SQVTM and CDR2 ANQGSEA. The length of the CDR3 is 13 residues. V lost 4 bases and J lost 4; bases outside the gene matches: 3. The full variable domain, completed using reference TRBV29-1 and TRBJ2-5, is SAVISQKPSRDICQRGTSLTIQCQVDSQVTMMFWYRQQPGQSLTLIATANQGSEATYESGFVIDKFPISRPNLTFSTLTVSNMSPEDSSIYLCSVGLAGVETQYFGPGTRLLVL.

This clonotype was seen a few times. The V call is TRBV28, the J call TRBJ2-5; no definite D call. There are 11 residues in the CDR3. V was clipped by 4 bases and J by 13 bases, with 13 bases between them. Germline V gene sequence: CDR1 MDHEN, CDR2 SYDVKM. DNA for the CDR3: TGTGCCAGCAGTTCTACGTACGTGCGGTACTTC. Its protein is CASSSTYVRYF.

This clonotype was counted a few times. The CDR3 sequence: CAWSRIGGRVNEQFF. The CDR3 coding sequence is TGTGCCTGGAGTAGGATTGGCGGGAGGGTAAATGAGCAGTTCTTC. V gene TRBV30 combines with J gene TRBJ2-1; 9 bases line up with TRBD2. This CDR3 has 15 residues. Trimming took 2 bases from V and 7 from J; bases not matched to a gene: 9. In germline, CDR1 is GTSNPN, CDR2 SVGIG (reference sequence).

This chain joins TRBV11-2 and TRBJ2-3; D unclear. V was clipped by 1 base and J by 4 bases, with 12 bases between them. Per germline, CDR1 SGHAT and CDR2 FQNNGV. The CDR3 is made up of 15 amino acids. The CDR3 region has the DNA TGTGCCAGCAGCTTAGCCTTCTCCCCCCCAGATACGCAGTATTTT. Amino acid sequence: CASSLAFSPPDTQYF.

As for this clonotype: In this CDR3 the conserved last residue, phenylalanine or tryptophan, is missing, so a read error is likely. This chain connects TRBV4-1 to TRBJ2-7, with 9 bases lining up with TRBD2. The germline V gene encodes CDR1 MGHRA and CDR2 YSYEKL. Unmatched junction bases numbered 11, after V lost 4 bases and J lost 4 bases. The CDR3 totals 16 residues. This chain's CDR3 is CASSPYEREVPYEQYL. The CDR3 DNA sequence: TGCGCCAGCAGCCCATACGAGCGGGAGGTTCCATACGAGCAGTACCTC.

This clonotype appeared many times. This rearrangement joins TRBV10-1 to TRBJ2-3; D possibly matches TRBD1 or TRBD2 (5 bases each). CDR3 length equals 14 residues. V lost 4 bases and J lost 6, with 14 bases in between. CDR1 WNHNN and CDR2 SYGVQD come from the germline V gene (reference sequence). CDR3 sequence (DNA): TGCGCCAGCAGTGGGGGGATAAATCAGGATACGCAGTATTTT. It encodes CASSGGINQDTQYF.

V gene TRBV7-9 combines with J gene TRBJ1-1; D gene unclear. The germline V and J ends were trimmed by 7 bases and 5 bases, with 11 bases remaining between them. Germline V gene data show CDR1 as SEHNR and CDR2 as FQNEAQ (reference sequence). The CDR3 consists of 12 residues. The DNA of the CDR3 is TGTGCCAGCAATACTATAGGGACTGAAGCTTTCTTT. It specifies CASNTIGTEAFF.